This TCR beta chain originates from a study of cytomegalovirus exposure and HLA in healthy donors. This clone has just one count. Its antigen is not identified. Sequencing was performed with immunoSEQ multiplex PCR; in TCRdb, only in-frame clones are kept and a portion is missing. Of about 120,000 clones listed, approximately 95% were seen once; the top ten hold less than 2%. Broader study findings: It was reported that the classifier diagnosed cytomegalovirus status with high specificity and sensitivity in both the original and validation cohorts. Within the 120 or so validation repertoires, first-cohort TCR clusters tended to co-occur, according to a later analysis.

This CDR3 is built from 15 residues. Germline-derived CDR1 and CDR2 are MNHNY and SVGAGI (reference sequence). The V and J ends lost 6 bases and 6 bases, in that order; junction bases with no gene match: 12. The clonotype was recovered from a man aged 18 to 30 in good health and CMV-seronegative. The sample comprised PBMCs. V usage is TRBV6-6 and J usage is TRBJ1-1; 8 bases align to TRBD1. The CDR3 nucleotides read TGTGCCAGCAGAAGGACTCTAGGACAGGGACCTGAAGCTTTCTTT. This encodes CASRRTLGQGPEAFF.